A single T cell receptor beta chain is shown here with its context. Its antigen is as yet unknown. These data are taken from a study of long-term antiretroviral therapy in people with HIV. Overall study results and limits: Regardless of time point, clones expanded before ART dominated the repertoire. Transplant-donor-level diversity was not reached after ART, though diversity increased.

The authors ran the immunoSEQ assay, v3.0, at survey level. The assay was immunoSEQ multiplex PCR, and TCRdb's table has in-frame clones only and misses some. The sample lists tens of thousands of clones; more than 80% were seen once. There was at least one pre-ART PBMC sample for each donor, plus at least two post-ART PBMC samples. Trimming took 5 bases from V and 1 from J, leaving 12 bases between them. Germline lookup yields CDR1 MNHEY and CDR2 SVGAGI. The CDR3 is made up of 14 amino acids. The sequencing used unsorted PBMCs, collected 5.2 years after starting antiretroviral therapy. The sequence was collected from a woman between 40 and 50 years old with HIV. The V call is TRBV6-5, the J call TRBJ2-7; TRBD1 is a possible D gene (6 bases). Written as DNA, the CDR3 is TGTGCCAGCAGTAACCAGGGGTGGTCCTACGAGCAGTACTTC. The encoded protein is CASSNQGWSYEQYF.